A selection of T cell receptor beta chains follows, all from one sample in a study of cytomegalovirus exposure and HLA in healthy donors. Clones were sequenced by immunoSEQ multiplex PCR, and TCRdb holds only the in-frame ones, with some missing. The data hold approximately 140,000 clones, with 61% observed a single time. The sequenced sample was PBMCs. The receptors here all came from a male donor in good health and CMV-seronegative. The CDR3 runs from the conserved cysteine through the conserved F or W. The D gene is left open where the match is weak. The size entry is marked missing in some rows and otherwise reads once, few, many or a size class.

clone size	D gene	V gene	J gene	CDR3 DNA	CDR3 protein
NA	NA	TRBV6-1	TRBJ1-1	TGTGCCAGCAGACAGGGCATGAACACTGAAGCTTTCTTT	CASRQGMNTEAFF
NA	TRBD1	TRBV29-1	TRBJ1-2	TGCAGCGTTTTGGACACAGGGGCTGGCTACACCTTC	CSVLDTGAGYTF
NA	TRBD2	TRBV5-6	TRBJ2-7	TGTGCCAGCAGCTCCAATAGCGGGGGGCCCACTTACGAGCAGTACTTC	CASSSNSGGPTYEQYF
few	NA	TRBV30	TRBJ1-2	TGTGCCTGGAGCAACTTCAGGGGAAATGGCTACACCTTC	CAWSNFRGNGYTF
NA	TRBD1	TRBV4-1	TRBJ2-6	TGCGCCAGCAGCCCACAGGGGGGCCGCGGCTCTGGGGCCAACGTCCTGACTTTC	CASSPQGGRGSGANVLTF
NA	NA	TRBV11-2	TRBJ2-2	TGTGCCAGCAGCTTATATGGCGACTACACCGGGGAGCTGTTTTTT	CASSLYGDYTGELFF
NA	NA	TRBV7-3	TRBJ1-2	TGTGCCAGCAGCTTAAGGGGGGGCAGGGGCTACACCTTC	CASSLRGGRGYTF
NA	NA	TRBV13	TRBJ1-2	TGTGCCAGCAGCCCCTGGGGGGTTTCAACTAACTATGGCTACACCTTC	CASSPWGVSTNYGYTF
NA	TRBD2	TRBV11-1	TRBJ2-2	TGTGCCAGCAGCCGACTAGCTAGGAACACCGGGGAGCTGTTTTTT	CASSRLARNTGELFF
NA	NA	TRBV6-1	TRBJ2-7	TGTGCCAGCAGTGGAAGACAGCTTGGATACGAGCAGTACTTC	CASSGRQLGYEQYF
NA	NA	TRBV7-2	TRBJ2-7	TGTGCCAGCAGGGAGGGGCTAGCCTACGAGCAGTACTTC	CASREGLAYEQYF
NA	TRBD1	TRBV7-2	TRBJ1-5	TGTGCCAGCAGCTTAGCGGTTCTGGGGACAGGGGTTCCGTGGCCCCAGCATTTT	CASSLAVLGTGVPWPQHF
NA	NA	TRBV4-3	TRBJ2-3	TGCGCCAGCAGCCAAGAGGGGGGTTTAGTCACAGATACGCAGTATTTT	CASSQEGGLVTDTQYF
NA	NA	TRBV6-5	TRBJ1-2	TGTGCCAGCAGCCGCGACAGGATCTATGGCTACACCTTC	CASSRDRIYGYTF
NA	TRBD1	TRBV23-1	TRBJ2-2	TGCGCCAGCGGCACGGGACAGGGGAACACCGGGGAGCTGTTTTTT	CASGTGQGNTGELFF
NA	NA	TRBV12-1	TRBJ1-5	TGTGCCAGCAGCTCCGCTCGTATAGCATCGGGCAATCAGCCCCAGCATTTT	CASSSARIASGNQPQHF
NA	NA	TRBV30	TRBJ1-4	TGTGCCGGGGGGAGGATTTCGGAAAAACTGTTTTTT	CAGGRISEKLFF
NA	TRBD1	TRBV5-4	TRBJ1-4	TGTGCCAGCAGCCCCGGGACAGGGAATGAAAAACTGTTTTTT	CASSPGTGNEKLFF
NA	TRBD1	TRBV5-5	TRBJ2-1	TGTGCCAGCAGCTTGGTGGTGAGACAGGGCGGTCGCAATGAGCAGTTCTTC	CASSLVVRQGGRNEQFF
NA	TRBD2	TRBV7-2	TRBJ2-3	TGTGCCAGCAGCTTAGGCGGGGGGCTCCAGGATACGCAGTATTTT	CASSLGGGLQDTQYF
NA	TRBD2	TRBV5-1	TRBJ2-5	TGCGCCAGCAAAGGACTAGCGGGGGGCGGCCCCCAAGAGACCCAGTACTTC	CASKGLAGGGPQETQYF
NA	TRBD2	TRBV7-9	TRBJ2-7	TGTGCCAGCAGCTTAGCAGCGGGGGGGCCGAAGGAGCAGTACTTC	CASSLAAGGPKEQYF
few	NA	TRBV5-1	TRBJ1-4	TGCGCCAGCAGCTTGGCCTTCAGGGGCCTGAGTGAAAAACTGTTTTTT	CASSLAFRGLSEKLFF
NA	TRBD1	TRBV10-3	TRBJ2-5	TGTGCCATCAGTGAGGGTAACAGGGGGCAGGAGACCCAGTACTTC	CAISEGNRGQETQYF
NA	TRBD2	TRBV6-6	TRBJ2-3	TGTGCCAGCAGCGCGACTAGCGGGGGGGCTTATACGCAGTATTTT	CASSATSGGAYTQYF
NA	TRBD1	TRBV5-1	TRBJ2-2	TGCGCCAGCAGCCTACGACAGGGACAGAACACCGGGGAGCTGTTTTTT	CASSLRQGQNTGELFF
NA	NA	TRBV6-5	TRBJ1-6	TGTGCCAGCAGTTACGAGGGTAATTCACCCCTCCACTTT	CASSYEGNSPLHF
NA	TRBD1	TRBV5-5	TRBJ1-6	TGTGCCAGCAGCTTGGAACCTACAGGGGGGTTTAATTCACCCCTCCACTTT	CASSLEPTGGFNSPLHF
once	NA	TRBV5-6	TRBJ1-5	TGTGCCAGCAGCTCGGGGGGGGTTTCTGCCCAGCCCCAGCATTTT	CASSSGGVSAQPQHF
NA	NA	TRBV19	TRBJ2-7	TGTGCCAGTAGTCTTCCAGGAGGTACCCCCTCCTACGAGCAGTACTTC	CASSLPGGTPSYEQYF
NA	NA	TRBV7-7	TRBJ2-7	TGTGCCAGCAGCTTAGAACAGGGTCTCGAGCAGTACTTC	CASSLEQGLEQYF
few	NA	TRBV6-6	TRBJ1-4	TGTGCCAGCAGTTACGAAGGGGGACGGATTGAAAAACTGTTTTTT	CASSYEGGRIEKLFF
NA	NA	TRBV6-1	TRBJ1-5	TGTGCCAGCAGTAGTCTCGGGGTTAGCAATCAGCCCCAGCATTTT	CASSSLGVSNQPQHF
NA	TRBD1	TRBV6-1	TRBJ1-4	TGTGCCAGCAGCAGCACAGGGGTTGGGTTTGAAAAACTGTTTTTT	CASSSTGVGFEKLFF
NA	NA	TRBV28	TRBJ2-7	TGTGCCAGCAAACGTGGACCTAGCAACGAGCAGTACTTC	CASKRGPSNEQYF
NA	NA	TRBV10-2	TRBJ2-2	TGCGCCAGCAGTGGATACTCCGGGGAGCTGTTTTTT	CASSGYSGELFF
NA	NA	TRBV19	TRBJ1-5	TGTGCCAGTAGTCTCAGGGGTGCTGATCAGCCCCAGCATTTT	CASSLRGADQPQHF
NA	NA	TRBV7-2	TRBJ1-2	TGTGCCAGCAGCTTACCCTCCGGCGCGGGCCGGAACTATGGCTACACCTTC	CASSLPSGAGRNYGYTF
NA	NA	TRBV7-3	TRBJ2-3	TGTGCTGAACAACACAGGCGGGGCACGAGCACAGATACGCAGTATTTT	CAEQHRRGTSTDTQYF
NA	TRBD1	TRBV11-2	TRBJ2-5	TGTGCCAGCAGCTTAGATTCCGTGGCAGGGGGCGAGGACTTC	CASSLDSVAGGEDF
NA	NA	TRBV7-8	TRBJ1-2	TGTGCCAGCAGCAAAGCGGTGACAGGTCCGGGGGGCTACCCCTTC	CASSKAVTGPGGYPF
NA	TRBD2	TRBV9	TRBJ2-3	TGTGCCAGCAGCGAAGGGGCTAGCGGGGGGTTCTTGGCAGATACGCAGTATTTT	CASSEGASGGFLADTQYF
NA	TRBD2	TRBV7-2	TRBJ2-3	TGTGCCAGCAGCTTATCTAGCGGGGGGACAGATACGCAGTATTTT	CASSLSSGGTDTQYF
few	TRBD1	TRBV5-8	TRBJ2-5	TGTGCCAGCAGCTCCCGACAGGGCCCACAAGAGACCCAGTACTTC	CASSSRQGPQETQYF
NA	TRBD2	TRBV6-1	TRBJ2-7	TGTGCCAGCAGTGAACAGGTAGCGGGGGGGACCGTCTCCTACGAGCAGTACTTC	CASSEQVAGGTVSYEQYF
NA	NA	TRBV5-6	TRBJ1-1	TGTGCCAGCAGCTTAGAGTGTGAAGCTTTCTTT	CASSLECEAFF
NA	TRBD1	TRBV14	TRBJ2-1	TGTGCCAGCAGCGCCCGGGACAGGGTGTTGAATGAGCAGTTCTTC	CASSARDRVLNEQFF
NA	NA	TRBV30	TRBJ2-3	TGTGCCTGGAGTGTACCAGGCGCGGGGGCTAGCACAGATACGCAGTATTTT	CAWSVPGAGASTDTQYF
NA	NA	TRBV11-2	TRBJ2-1	TGTGCCAGCAGCTCGAGTGTGGTTAAGCAGTTCTTC	CASSSSVVKQFF
NA	NA	TRBV18	TRBJ1-4	TGTGCCAGTTTACCGGGGTCAACTAATGAAAAACTGTTTTTT	CASLPGSTNEKLFF
NA	NA	TRBV15	TRBJ1-2	TGTGCCACCAGCAGGGGAGGGGATGGCTATGGCTACACCTTC	CATSRGGDGYGYTF
NA	TRBD2	TRBV19	TRBJ2-5	TGTGCCAGTAGCGGAGCGGGGGGGAGGCGTCAAGAGACCCAGTACTTC	CASSGAGGRRQETQYF
once	TRBD1	TRBV4-3	TRBJ2-1	TGCGCCAGCAGCCAAGATCCTCCCGAGACAGGGGTCTACAATGAGCAGTTCTTC	CASSQDPPETGVYNEQFF
NA	TRBD1	TRBV7-6	TRBJ2-7	TGTGCCAGCAGCTTAGCAGACAGGGGCTACGAGCAGTACTTC	CASSLADRGYEQYF
once	NA	TRBV6-5	TRBJ1-5	TGTGCCAGCAAGAGGGCTAGCAATCAGCCCCAGCATTTT	CASKRASNQPQHF